Following are 25 T cell receptor beta chains from one sample sequenced in a study of OX40 agonist ivuxolimab in advanced cancers. Measured with immunoSEQ multiplex PCR; TCRdb has only the in-frame clones, and not every one. The sample holds about 68,000 clones, approximately 81% seen once. This specimen was CD4+ or CD8+ T cells sorted from blood, taken in a trial of the OX40 agonist ivuxolimab. These receptors were obtained from an adult with an advanced solid tumor such as melanoma, head and neck, liver or kidney cancer.

Note on this clone: Additional DNA sequences in this sample encode the identical CDR3. The chain joins TRBV5-4 to TRBJ1-1; the D gene is possibly TRBD1 (5 bases). CDR3 size: 16 residues. The germline gives CDR1 SGHNT, CDR2 YYREEE (reference sequence). Trimming removed 5 bases at V and 3 bases at J, with 20 bases between. CDR3 amino acids: CASRPTILGGDTEAFF. The DNA for the CDR3 is TGTGCCAGCAGACCTACTATCCTGGGAGGGGACACTGAAGCTTTCTTT.

This clone is classed as medium-sized. This rearrangement joins TRBV4-1 to TRBJ1-2; no clear D. The V gene lost 4 bases and the J gene lost 4 bases, with 22 bases spanning the gap. The V gene's germline CDR1 is MGHRA and CDR2 YSYEKL. This CDR3 has 17 residues. The CDR3 DNA follows: TGCGCCAGCAGCCGACAACTCTCTGTGGGAGGCCTCTATGGCTACACCTTC. It encodes CASSRQLSVGGLYGYTF.

The chain joins TRBV6-6 to TRBJ2-3; 11 bases line up with TRBD2. The CDR3 covers 15 residues. J gave up 6 bases and V 6 bases, and 8 bases lay outside the gene matches. Germline V gives CDR1 MNHNY, CDR2 SVGAGI (reference sequence). The CDR3 DNA follows: TGTGCCAGCAGCCAGGGACTAGCGGCCGCCGATACGCAGTATTTT. Protein sequence: CASSQGLAAADTQYF.

This clone was detected only a few times. The chain carries TRBV29-1 and TRBJ1-2; D may be TRBD1 (5 bases). The germline V and J ends were trimmed by 5 bases and 4 bases, with 17 bases remaining between them. This CDR3 spans 14 amino acids. CDR1 is SQVTM, CDR2 ANQGSEA, per germline. In nucleotides, the CDR3 is TGCAGCGTTTTTTTGGTTGGGGGGACCTATGGCTACACCTTC. This gives the protein CSVFLVGGTYGYTF.

This chain connects TRBV6-5 to TRBJ2-7; unclear D gene. The CDR3 covers 15 residues. CDR1 and CDR2 from the germline V gene are MNHEY and SVGAGI. Deletions cut 6 bases from V and 0 bases from J, with 15 bases between. This CDR3 is CASSPHGHHSYEQYF. CDR3 nucleotides: TGTGCCAGCAGCCCCCATGGCCACCACTCCTACGAGCAGTACTTC.

In the case of this clone: Different DNA sequences within this sample yield the same CDR3. The V call is TRBV18, the J call TRBJ1-3; D perhaps matches TRBD1 (5 bases). The CDR3 spans 15 residues. Germline V gene lookup returns CDR1 KGHSH and CDR2 LQKENI. Trimming pared 3 bases from V and 4 bases from J, leaving 13 bases between. In DNA form, the CDR3 reads TGTGCCAGCTCACCTCGGGGCTCATCCGGAAACACCATATATTTT. Translation: CASSPRGSSGNTIYF.

V gene TRBV7-2 combines with J gene TRBJ2-1; 7 bases align to TRBD2. The CDR3 consists of 13 residues. The trim removed 5 bases at V and 10 bases at J, leaving 8 bases unmatched. Per germline, CDR1 SGHTA and CDR2 FQGNSA. The CDR3 DNA is TGTGCCAGCAGCCGGAGCGGGGTACTAGAGCAGTTCTTC. Protein sequence: CASSRSGVLEQFF.

This CDR3 reads CASSRRDYEQYF. CDR3 DNA: TGCGCCAGCTCCCGCAGGGATTACGAGCAGTACTTC. This chain uses TRBV10-1 with TRBJ2-7, with D maybe TRBD1 (5 bases). Germline CDR1 is WNHNN and CDR2 is SYGVQD (reference sequence). V dropped 8 bases and J dropped 4 bases, with 12 bases sitting between them. The CDR3 is 12 amino acids.

V and J are TRBV18 and TRBJ1-5; 7 nucleotides agree with TRBD1. V gave up 4 bases and J gave up 2 bases; unmatched junction bases: 8. The CDR3 consists of 16 residues. CDR1 KGHSH and CDR2 LQKENI come from the germline V gene. CDR3 amino acids: CASSRLGTVGNQPQHF. The CDR3 DNA reads TGTGCCAGCTCACGCCTTGGGACAGTCGGCAATCAGCCCCAGCATTTT. Filled out from reference TRBV18 and TRBJ1-5, the complete variable domain reads NAGVMQNPRHLVRRRGQEARLRCSPMKGHSHVYWYRQLPEEGLKFMVYLQKENIIDESGMPKERFSAEFPKEGPSILRIQQVVRGDSAAYFCASSRLGTVGNQPQHFGDGTRLSIL.

This rearrangement joins TRBV29-1 to TRBJ1-2; the match to TRBD1 covers 7 bases. V gave up 3 bases and J gave up 4 bases; unmatched junction bases: 5. The CDR3 sequence is 13 residues long. Germline V gives CDR1 SQVTM, CDR2 ANQGSEA. Here the CDR3 reads CSVEEGAGYGYTF. CDR3 bases: TGCAGCGTTGAGGAGGGGGCGGGCTATGGCTACACCTTC.

The CDR3 here is CSASGIHEQYF. The CDR3 DNA sequence: TGCAGTGCTAGCGGCATCCACGAGCAGTACTTC. The V and J genes are TRBV20-1 and TRBJ2-7; D is ambiguous. Trimming removed 3 bases at V and 5 bases at J, with 8 bases between. This CDR3 has 11 amino acids. Germline CDR1 and CDR2: DFQATT and SNEGSKA (reference sequence).

The J gene is TRBJ2-2, the V gene TRBV6-5, with a tentative D call TRBD2 (6 bases). The V end lost 6 bases, the J end lost 6 bases, and 14 bases lay between the germline ends. This CDR3 comprises 14 residues. Germline CDR1 and CDR2: MNHEY and SVGAGI. The CDR3 region is CASSGTPKSGELFF. The CDR3 coding sequence is TGTGCCAGCAGCGGGACTCCTAAATCCGGGGAGCTGTTTTTT.

The rearrangement links TRBV9 to TRBJ1-1, with 9 positions matching TRBD1. The CDR3 totals 18 residues. Germline assignment: CDR1 SGDLS and CDR2 YYNGEE. V was clipped by 0 bases and J by 1 base; unmatched bases: 10. CDR3 in amino acids: CASSVGMGWTGANTEAFF. Here the CDR3 DNA reads TGTGCCAGCAGCGTAGGGATGGGGTGGACAGGGGCGAACACTGAAGCTTTCTTT.

The V and J genes are TRBV6-5 and TRBJ2-3, with 10 bases that match TRBD1. Germline V CDR1 and CDR2: MNHEY, SVGAGI. The CDR3 has 15 residues. V shed 2 bases and J 4 bases; nucleotides not matched to a gene: 3. The CDR3 loop is CASSYQGQGSDTQYF. The CDR3 DNA follows: TGTGCCAGCAGTTACCAGGGACAGGGGTCAGATACGCAGTATTTT.

The chain carries TRBV4-3 and TRBJ1-2; D gene unclear. The V end lost 2 bases, the J end lost 4 bases, and 17 bases lay between the germline ends. The CDR3 totals 16 residues. The V gene's germline CDR1 is LGHNA and CDR2 YSLEER. This chain's CDR3 is CASSQNDLGGSYGYTF. The CDR3 DNA is TGCGCCAGCAGCCAAAATGACCTAGGAGGTTCCTATGGCTACACCTTC.

The gene calls are TRBV7-9 and TRBJ2-5; D gene ambiguous. V was shortened by 5 bases and J by 5 bases, with 6 bases between the two germline ends. Germline V lookup: CDR1 SEHNR, CDR2 FQNEAQ (reference sequence). The CDR3 spans 11 residues. CDR3 amino acids: CASSPTETQYF. The CDR3 DNA sequence: TGTGCCAGCAGCCCAACCGAGACCCAGTACTTC.

This chain joins TRBV25-1 and TRBJ1-2; no clear D gene. This CDR3 comprises 13 residues. The germline CDR1 and CDR2 sequences are MGHDK and SYGVNS. Trimming shortened V by 2 bases and J by 4 bases, and 8 bases separated the two germline ends. This chain's CDR3 is CASSERMGYGYTF. DNA of the CDR3: TGTGCCAGCAGTGAACGTATGGGCTATGGCTACACCTTC.

The chain combines TRBV20-1 with TRBJ1-1; D is ambiguous. V lost 0 bases and J lost 11, with 4 bases in between. Germline V gene lookup returns CDR1 DFQATT and CDR2 SNEGSKA (reference sequence). CDR3 length: 9 residues. In nucleotides, the CDR3 is TGCAGTGCTAGAGATAAGGCTTTCTTT. It translates to CSARDKAFF.

The V and J genes are TRBV10-3 and TRBJ2-2, with a tentative D call TRBD2 (5 bases). V was shortened by 6 bases and J by 3 bases, with 5 bases between the two germline ends. CDR1 and CDR2 from the germline V gene are ENHRY and SYGVKD. This CDR3 has 12 residues. CDR3 sequence reads: CAIREDTGELFF. The CDR3 bases are TGTGCCATCAGGGAGGACACCGGGGAGCTGTTTTTT.

The genes are TRBV7-2 and TRBJ1-2; D unclear. This CDR3 spans 16 amino acids. Germline assignment: CDR1 SGHTA and CDR2 FQGNSA. The ends were cut back, 1 base at V and 2 bases at J, with 14 bases in the middle. CDR3 region: CASSLVSGILNYGYTF. Written as DNA, the CDR3 is TGTGCCAGCAGCTTAGTGTCCGGTATTTTAAACTATGGCTACACCTTC.

V gene TRBV13 combines with J gene TRBJ2-3; 10 bases fit TRBD2. This CDR3 is built from 17 residues. V dropped 4 bases and J dropped 0; count of bases not matched to a gene: 7. Germline V gene data show CDR1 as PRHDT and CDR2 as FYEKMQ (reference sequence). The CDR3 bases are TGTGCCAGCAGCTCGGAAGAACTAGCGGGGAGCACAGATACGCAGTATTTT. Translated: CASSSEELAGSTDTQYF.

This clone was detected a few times. This rearrangement joins TRBV9 to TRBJ1-3; maybe TRBD1 (6 bases). Germline V gene data show CDR1 as SGDLS and CDR2 as YYNGEE. The CDR3 consists of 17 residues. V was pared by 0 bases and J by 0 bases, with 13 bases between. In DNA form, the CDR3 reads TGTGCCAGCAGCGTAGGAATGCAGGGGAACTCTGGAAACACCATATATTTT. It translates to CASSVGMQGNSGNTIYF. Full variable domain (outside the CDR3, taken from reference TRBV9 and TRBJ1-3): DSGVTQTPKHLITATGQRVTLRCSPRSGDLSVYWYQQSLDQGLQFLIQYYNGEERAKGNILERFSAQQFPDLHSELNLSSLELGDSALYFCASSVGMQGNSGNTIYFGEGSWLTVV.

This rearrangement joins TRBV7-2 to TRBJ2-2; TRBD2 matches at 11 bases. The CDR3 sequence is 17 residues long. Germline V CDR1 and CDR2: SGHTA, FQGNSA. J was trimmed by 7 bases and V by 1 base; bases with no gene match: 8. The CDR3 sequence is CASSLVASGGPNGELFF. CDR3 nucleotide sequence: TGTGCCAGCAGCTTAGTCGCTAGCGGGGGGCCAAACGGGGAGCTGTTTTTT.

The rearrangement uses TRBV6-5 and TRBJ1-6; 9 bases fit TRBD1. Germline V gene lookup returns CDR1 MNHEY and CDR2 SVGAGI. V shed 8 bases, J shed 10 bases, and the junction held 9 bases outside the gene matches. The CDR3 runs to 14 residues. The CDR3 here is CASQPTGGDSPLHF. Here the CDR3 DNA reads TGTGCCAGCCAACCTACAGGGGGCGACTCACCCCTCCACTTT.

This rearrangement joins TRBV6-1 to TRBJ2-5, with 8 bases that match TRBD2. From germline, CDR1 is MNHNS and CDR2 SASEGT. This CDR3 region has 14 residues. With 5 bases clipped from V and 2 bases from J, the junction kept 4 bases outside the gene matches. This CDR3 reads CASSLSGAQETQYF. For the CDR3, the DNA is TGTGCCAGCAGTCTTAGCGGGGCACAAGAGACCCAGTACTTC.